What follows is one TCR beta chain and its context. One end of the junction does not line up with germline, which may come from a read error. The CDR3 is 13 amino acids. Germline values: CDR1 MGHDK, CDR2 SYGVNS. Together with a sample-barcoded 5' primer, a J-beta primer mix was included in a second PCR lasting roughly 6 to 12 cycles. TCRdb processed the 5' RACE reads anew with MiXCR; each CDR3 protein has one entry. The sample shows some 790,000 distinct CDR3 sequences, 29% of them seen only once. This specimen comes from a study of blood T cells in healthy people across ages. The receptor was derived from a woman of 80 years or more in good health. The chain links TRBV25-1 to TRBJ1-1, with D unclear. The specimen was blood. The CDR3 DNA follows: TGTGTCAGCAGTTTAGGGTCGGCCACTGAAGCTTTCTTT. Encoded protein: CVSSLGSATEAFF.